Following are 5 T cell receptor beta chains from one sample sequenced in a study of shared clonotypes between healthy human individuals. TCRdb's table, derived via immunoSEQ multiplex PCR, lists solely in-frame clones and lacks some. The sample comprises 850,000 to 1,200,000 clones, around 74% of which are singletons, and about 1.5% rests with the top ten. Source material: memory CD4+ T cells sorted from blood. Stated subset: CD45RA-negative fraction. Receptor source: a man younger than 30 in good health.

The gene calls are TRBV6-6 and TRBJ1-6; possible D gene TRBD1, 6 bases. Germline-derived CDR1 and CDR2 are MNHNY and SVGAGI (reference sequence). V lost 5 bases to trimming and J lost 7 bases, with 12 bases between them. The CDR3 consists of 14 residues. The CDR3 reads CASSRQAINSPLHF. The CDR3 nucleotides are TGTGCCAGCAGTAGACAGGCGATAAATTCACCCCTCCACTTT.

This clone was counted a few times. The chain is built from TRBV19 and TRBJ1-4; 8 positions match TRBD1. This CDR3 spans 14 amino acids. Germline V CDR1 and CDR2: LNHDA, SQIVND (reference sequence). After removal of 7 bases from V and 7 bases from J, the junction contained 8 bases not matched to a gene. DNA for the CDR3: TGTGCCAGTAACGCAGGGGGCGTGGGTGAAAAACTGTTTTTT. It translates to CASNAGGVGEKLFF.

J is TRBJ2-7 and V is TRBV5-4, with a tentative D call TRBD1 (6 bases). This CDR3 contains 16 residues. CDR1 and CDR2 from the germline V gene are SGHNT and YYREEE (reference sequence). The V end lost 4 bases, the J end lost 6 bases, and 23 bases lay between the germline ends. The CDR3 DNA is TGTGCCAGCAGCCCTCCCGGACAGCGAAGTTCTTCCGAGCAGTACTTC. Its translation: CASSPPGQRSSSEQYF.

This clone was seen a few times. The V call is TRBV7-2, the J call TRBJ1-6, with 7 bases aligning to TRBD1. The CDR3 consists of 16 residues. Germline V CDR1 and CDR2: SGHTA, FQGNSA. Trimming took 0 bases from V and 11 from J; bases not matched to a gene: 10. CDR3 nucleotides: TGTGCCAGCAGCTTAGCGGCCGACAGGGCGACTGCACCCCTCCACTTT. It encodes CASSLAADRATAPLHF.

This clone was detected only a few times. The chain has TRBV23-1 and TRBJ1-2, with D perhaps TRBD1 (5 bases). TRBV23-1 carries the ORF label, with uncertain function. V was trimmed by 7 bases and J by 8 bases, leaving 14 bases between them. The CDR3 consists of 12 residues. For the CDR3, the DNA is TGCGCCAGCATATGGGGGAGCGGCGGCTACACCTTC. This encodes CASIWGSGGYTF.